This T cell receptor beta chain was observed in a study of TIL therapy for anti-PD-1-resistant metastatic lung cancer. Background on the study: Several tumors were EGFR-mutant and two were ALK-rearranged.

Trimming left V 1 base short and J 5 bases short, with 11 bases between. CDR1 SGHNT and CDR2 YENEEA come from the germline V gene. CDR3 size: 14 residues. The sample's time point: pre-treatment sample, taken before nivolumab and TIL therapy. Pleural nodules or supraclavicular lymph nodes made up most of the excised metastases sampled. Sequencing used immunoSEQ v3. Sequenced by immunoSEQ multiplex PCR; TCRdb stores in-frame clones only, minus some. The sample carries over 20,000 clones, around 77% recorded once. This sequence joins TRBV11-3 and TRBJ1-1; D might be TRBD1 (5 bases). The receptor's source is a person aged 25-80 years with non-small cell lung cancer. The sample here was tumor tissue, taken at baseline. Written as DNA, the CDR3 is TGTGCCAGCAGCTTAGGGGGGGTCTTGACTGAAGCTTTCTTT. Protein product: CASSLGGVLTEAFF.